These 27 T cell receptor beta chains were sequenced from one sample in a study of blood T cell repertoires in COVID-19. Sequencing used immunoSEQ multiplex PCR; TCRdb keeps in-frame clones, though not all of them. The sample has around 270,000 clones, over 75% seen once; the top ten hold 0.85% to 1%. The sequencing sample was made of peripheral blood. The receptors stem from a human donor with COVID-19, enrolled during active disease. The donor label of this sample is uncertain.

The chain is built from TRBV6-5 and TRBJ1-2, with 7 bases identical to TRBD1. CDR1 and CDR2 from the germline V gene are MNHEY and SVGAGI. CDR3 length: 14 residues. V lost 8 bases to trimming and J lost 6 bases; unmatched junction nucleotides: 12. This CDR3 is CASGVVWDSHGYTF. The CDR3 nucleotides read TGTGCCAGCGGGGTAGTGTGGGACAGCCATGGCTACACCTTC.

V gene TRBV5-5 combines with J gene TRBJ1-3, with 7 bases aligning to TRBD1. With 4 bases clipped from V and 0 bases from J, the junction kept 4 bases outside the gene matches. The germline V gene encodes CDR1 SGHKS and CDR2 YYEKEE (reference sequence). There are 15 residues in the CDR3. CDR3 loop: CASSTGDRSGNTIYF. The CDR3, as DNA: TGTGCCAGCAGCACAGGGGACCGCTCTGGAAACACCATATATTTT.

CDR3 residues: CASIPTSGRANTGELFF. The DNA of the CDR3 is TGTGCCAGTATCCCGACTAGCGGGAGGGCGAACACCGGGGAGCTGTTTTTT. The chain couples TRBV19 to TRBJ2-2, with 14 bases identical to TRBD2. This CDR3 region has 17 residues. The germline gives CDR1 LNHDA, CDR2 SQIVND (reference sequence). V dropped 7 bases and J dropped 0; count of bases not matched to a gene: 4.

The chain joins TRBV12-3 or TRBV12-4 to TRBJ2-7, with 8 bases matching TRBD1. The CDR3 loop spans 12 amino acids. The trim removed 1 base at V and 10 bases at J, leaving 3 bases unmatched. CDR3 sequence reads: CASSLGDRRQYF. The CDR3 region has the DNA TGTGCCAGCAGTTTAGGGGACAGGAGACAGTACTTC.

The V gene is TRBV7-2, the J gene TRBJ1-1; 8 bases are shared with TRBD1. CDR1 is SGHTA and CDR2 is FQGNSA in the germline V gene. J was trimmed by 6 bases and V by 5 bases; bases with no gene match: 11. The CDR3 is 15 residues long. The DNA of the CDR3 is TGTGCCAGCAGCGCCAGGGGGCGGATGGGCCCTGAAGCTTTCTTT. It yields the protein CASSARGRMGPEAFF.

V and J are TRBV15 and TRBJ1-6, with D unclear. The V gene lost 1 base and the J gene lost 9 bases, with 13 bases spanning the gap. The CDR3 is 15 amino acids. Germline V gene sequence: CDR1 LNHNV, CDR2 YYDKDF (reference sequence). CDR3 protein: CATSRVPGTSSPLHF. CDR3 nucleotides: TGTGCCACCAGCAGAGTCCCGGGAACTAGTTCACCCCTCCACTTT.

V usage is TRBV7-2 and J usage is TRBJ2-1; a weak D match, TRBD2 (6 bases). CDR3 length: 15 amino acids. Trimming took off 2 bases at V and 10 bases at J, with 18 bases between the two ends. Per germline, CDR1 SGHTA and CDR2 FQGNSA. CDR3 coding DNA: TGTGCCAGCAGCTTATCGCGGGGTCTCCTCCACGAGCAGTTCTTC. Its protein is CASSLSRGLLHEQFF.

This clone has just one count. The chain links TRBV12-3 or TRBV12-4 to TRBJ1-1; TRBD1 agrees at 7 bases. The V segment lost 4 bases and the J segment 8 bases; nucleotides outside the gene matches: 7. The CDR3 extends over 13 amino acids. CDR3 in amino acids: CASSYGRGEEAFF. CDR3 nucleotides: TGTGCCAGCAGTTATGGCAGGGGGGAAGAAGCTTTCTTT.

The CDR3 sequence is CASSLQQARSGNTIYF. The CDR3 nucleotides read TGTGCCAGCTCACTCCAACAGGCCCGCTCTGGAAACACCATATATTTT. The chain has TRBV18 and TRBJ1-3; D is possibly TRBD1 (5 bases). The ends were cut back, 4 bases at V and 0 bases at J, with 13 bases in the middle. This CDR3 region has 16 residues. The germline CDR1 and CDR2 sequences are KGHSH and LQKENI.

The CDR3 spells CASSGGLAHSTDTQYF. The CDR3 nucleotides read TGCGCCAGCAGCGGGGGACTAGCTCATAGCACAGATACGCAGTATTTT. The chain employs TRBV5-1 and TRBJ2-3, with 9 positions matching TRBD2. This CDR3 comprises 16 residues. Trimming at V came to 4 bases and at J to 0 bases, leaving 6 bases not matched to a gene. The germline CDR1 and CDR2 sequences are SGHRS and YFSETQ.

The chain recombines TRBV7-9 with TRBJ2-1; TRBD2 aligns across 8 bases. The CDR3 length is 16 residues. V gave up 2 bases and J gave up 0 bases; unmatched junction bases: 3. Germline V gene data show CDR1 as SEHNR and CDR2 as FQNEAQ (reference sequence). The CDR3 sequence: CASSLSLADSYNEQFF. The CDR3 nucleotides read TGTGCCAGCAGCTTATCACTAGCGGACTCCTACAATGAGCAGTTCTTC.

The rearrangement links TRBV7-2 to TRBJ2-7, with D possibly being TRBD1 (6 bases). Per the germline V gene, CDR1 is SGHTA and CDR2 is FQGNSA. The V end lost 1 base, the J end lost 2 bases, and 12 bases lay between the germline ends. CDR3 length: 15 amino acids. CDR3 protein: CASSLEAGATYEQYF. The CDR3 DNA reads TGTGCCAGCAGCTTAGAGGCAGGGGCGACCTACGAGCAGTACTTC.

The chain combines TRBV19 with TRBJ2-2; the match to TRBD2 covers 7 bases. Germline trimming cut 1 base from V and 7 bases from J; bases unmatched to any gene: 3. Germline CDR1 and CDR2: LNHDA and SQIVND (reference sequence). The CDR3 contains 14 residues. In DNA, the CDR3 is TGTGCCAGTAGTATAGCGGGAGGTTTCGGGGAGCTGTTTTTT. This sequence encodes CASSIAGGFGELFF. Combining the CDR3 with reference TRBV19 and TRBJ2-2 gives the whole variable domain DGGITQSPKYLFRKEGQNVTLSCEQNLNHDAMYWYRQDPGQGLRLIYYSQIVNDFQKGDIAEGYSVSREKKESFPLTVTSAQKNPTAFYLCASSIAGGFGELFFGEGSRLTVL.

CDR3 sequence: CASSISAGRETQYF. The CDR3 bases are TGTGCCAGTAGTATTTCGGCAGGGCGGGAGACCCAGTACTTC. This sequence joins TRBV19 and TRBJ2-5, with a tentative D call TRBD1 (5 bases). V was trimmed by 3 bases and J by 5 bases, leaving 13 bases between them. The CDR3 is made up of 14 amino acids. Looked up from germline, CDR1 is LNHDA and CDR2 is SQIVND (reference sequence).

This chain connects TRBV9 to TRBJ1-3, with 8 bases identical to TRBD1. Per the germline V gene, CDR1 is SGDLS and CDR2 is YYNGEE. The junction had 5 bases not matched to a gene; V was cut back by 3 bases and J by 0 bases. CDR3 size: 16 residues. CDR3 sequence reads: CASSESGTGSGNTIYF. CDR3 bases: TGTGCCAGCAGCGAGTCGGGGACAGGCTCTGGAAACACCATATATTTT.

This chain links TRBV6-5 with TRBJ1-2, with D tentatively TRBD1 (5 bases). V was cut by 6 bases and J by 4 bases, with 12 bases left in between. Germline assignment: CDR1 MNHEY and CDR2 SVGAGI. The CDR3 sequence is 13 residues long. The DNA of the CDR3 is TGTGCCAGCAGCCAAGACAGTTTCTATGGCTACACCTTC. Translated: CASSQDSFYGYTF.

The V gene is TRBV7-2, the J gene TRBJ2-7; TRBD2 is a possible D gene (6 bases). The CDR3 extends over 16 amino acids. Trimming stripped 5 bases from V and 3 bases from J, with 20 bases between. The germline V gene encodes CDR1 SGHTA and CDR2 FQGNSA. CDR3 protein: CASSPRDGVGGYEQYF. For the CDR3, the DNA is TGTGCCAGCAGCCCGAGGGACGGCGTGGGAGGCTACGAGCAGTACTTC.

The rearrangement uses TRBV12-3 or TRBV12-4 and TRBJ2-3; D is unclear. V lost 5 bases, J lost 5 bases, and 5 bases lay in between. The CDR3 runs 11 residues. CDR3 DNA sequence: TGTGCCAGCAGTCCCCTAGATACGCAGTATTTT. Protein: CASSPLDTQYF.

The chain links TRBV5-5 to TRBJ2-1; D is possibly TRBD2 (6 bases). Germline CDR1 and CDR2: SGHKS and YYEKEE (reference sequence). The V end lost 4 bases, the J end lost 6 bases, and 17 bases lay between the germline ends. The CDR3 is made up of 15 amino acids. This CDR3 is CASSPGGPWINEQFF. CDR3 sequence (DNA): TGTGCCAGCAGCCCTGGAGGGCCCTGGATCAATGAGCAGTTCTTC.

The chain links TRBV9 to TRBJ1-2; 8 bases match TRBD1. The germline V gene has CDR1 SGDLS and CDR2 YYNGEE. After removal of 4 bases from V and 4 bases from J, the junction contained 6 bases not matched to a gene. The CDR3 length is 14 residues. The chain's CDR3 is CASSPQGAFYGYTF. DNA for the CDR3: TGTGCCAGCAGCCCGCAGGGGGCGTTCTATGGCTACACCTTC.

This clone was counted between two and nine times. This chain connects TRBV11-1 to TRBJ1-1; 7 bases are a match to TRBD1. The CDR3 extends over 14 amino acids. The junction had 11 bases not matched to a gene; V was cut back by 6 bases and J by 7 bases. Germline values: CDR1 SGHAT, CDR2 FQDESV (reference sequence). The CDR3: CASSLTRQGREAFF. The CDR3 nucleotides read TGTGCCAGCAGTCTAACCAGACAGGGTCGTGAAGCTTTCTTT.

The chain carries TRBV2 and TRBJ1-5; 10 bases are a match to TRBD1. This CDR3 is built from 15 residues. V trimming: 6 bases; J trimming: 6 bases; junction bases outside the gene matches: 8. The germline V gene has CDR1 SNHLY and CDR2 FYNNEI. The CDR3 DNA follows: TGTGCCAGCAGCAGGACAGGGGGGGACGTTCAGCCCCAGCATTTT. Translated: CASSRTGGDVQPQHF.

In regard to this clone: The same CDR3 is also encoded by other DNA sequences in this sample. The chain recombines TRBV29-1 with TRBJ1-1; the D is unclear. V lost 3 bases and J 3 bases, leaving 5 bases between the germline ends. CDR1 is SQVTM, CDR2 ANQGSEA, per germline. This CDR3 comprises 11 residues. This CDR3 reads CSVDPDTEAFF. The CDR3 DNA is TGCAGCGTTGACCCGGACACTGAAGCTTTCTTT.

The chain combines TRBV12-3 or TRBV12-4 with TRBJ2-2; TRBD2 might be the D (5 bases). The CDR3 runs to 13 residues. V lost 8 bases to trimming and J lost 7 bases, with 14 bases between them. The CDR3 loop reads CASPKPAGGELFF. As DNA, the CDR3 is TGTGCCAGCCCAAAGCCCGCGGGCGGGGAGCTGTTTTTT.

The chain links TRBV12-5 to TRBJ2-3; D not resolved. Germline V gene sequence: CDR1 LGHNT, CDR2 FRNRAP. V dropped 3 bases and J dropped 6 bases, with 13 bases sitting between them. There are 14 residues in the CDR3. CDR3 bases: TGTGCTAGTGGTTTTAGTTTAGTGAGGGATACGCAGTATTTT. This codes for CASGFSLVRDTQYF. Together with reference TRBV12-5 and TRBJ2-3, the CDR3 gives the full variable domain: DARVTQTPRHKVTEMGQEVTMRCQPILGHNTVFWYRQTMMQGLELLAYFRNRAPLDDSGMPKDRFSAEMPDATLATLKIQPSEPRDSAVYFCASGFSLVRDTQYFGPGTRLTVL.

The sample holds a few counts of this clone. The chain employs TRBV6-2 or TRBV6-3 and TRBJ1-5; 10 positions match TRBD1. The CDR3 consists of 16 residues. From germline, CDR1 is MNHEY and CDR2 SVGEGT. V dropped 0 bases and J dropped 8; count of bases not matched to a gene: 7. CDR3 DNA: TGTGCCAGCAGTTACTCGGGACAGGGGCGGGAGAAGCCCCAGCATTTT. Its translation: CASSYSGQGREKPQHF.

This chain uses TRBV28 with TRBJ2-7, with 8 bases aligning to TRBD1. Per the germline V gene, CDR1 is MDHEN and CDR2 is SYDVKM. The V segment lost 6 bases and the J segment 5 bases; nucleotides outside the gene matches: 6. This CDR3 region has 13 residues. CDR3 loop: CASRWTGSDEQYF. In DNA, the CDR3 is TGTGCCAGCAGGTGGACAGGGTCGGACGAGCAGTACTTC.